This T cell receptor (beta chain) was retrieved from a study of T cells in Graves' hyperthyroidism and ophthalmopathy (dated by TCRdb to about 2019). Regarding the research as a whole: Peripheral blood was collected at initial diagnosis, before any treatment. To identify TCR V-J signatures that set the groups apart, the researchers used a discovery cohort of more than 95 patients, made up of around 40 with Graves' ophthalmopathy and about 59 with stable Graves' hyperthyroidism. Whether ophthalmopathy could be predicted prospectively was tested in an independent validation cohort made up of under 20 hyperthyroidism patients plus 17 patients who later progressed to ophthalmopathy. The roughly 91 discovery patients were randomly divided into training and test sets at a 7:3 ratio. In more than 5 Graves' hyperthyroidism patients, the study also compared T-cell repertoires from thyroid tissue with T-cell repertoires from blood. After blood sampling, hyperthyroidism patients were treated with methimazole at a starting dose of 30 mg daily, and ophthalmopathy patients were treated with high-dose intravenous methylprednisolone. The paper reports TCR Vbeta CDR3 sequencing of some 140 peripheral blood samples: fewer than 50 ophthalmopathy, over 70 hyperthyroidism and 17 progressor patients. What the study reported, not specific to this receptor: A model built on a 13 V-J signature distinguished ophthalmopathy from stable hyperthyroidism, reaching 87.88% sensitivity and around 81% specificity in cross-validation and 80%/75% in testing. In validation, the model predicted progression to ophthalmopathy a median of roughly six months before onset, with about 67% sensitivity and about 72% specificity. No statistical method was used to set the sample size in advance, and investigators knew the group allocation. Most expanded thyroid clonotypes (frequency above 0.001) were also detected in blood, suggesting blood repertoires may reflect thyroid immune responses.

V loses 0 bases, J loses 1 base, and the germline ends lie 7 bases apart. The CDR3 runs 14 residues from the cysteine to the phenylalanine. The sequence is cut down to CDR3 DNA, 42 bases in frame from base 1. CDR1 is given as LNHNV and CDR2 as YYDKDF, both from the germline V gene (reference sequence). This clonotype turned up a few times. The target of this receptor is not known. Within one base of it there is no much larger clone, and no base qualities were kept. The TCR beta CDR3 regions were amplified from RNA transcripts. The TCR CDR3 was subjected to a first round of RT-PCR using the HTBI primer set and the Qiagen OneStep RT-PCR kit. A second multiplex PCR round built the libraries, followed by size selection and purification. The libraries were sequenced on an Illumina HiSeq2000 using paired-end 100 bp reads. The original pipeline was this. SOAPnuke was used to process the raw data, throwing out any read that contained adapters or uncalled bases, had a mean Phred below 15, or lacked an exact constant-primer or identifier match. COPE v1.2.5 was used to merge high-quality paired reads, and clonotypes were defined as unique nucleotide sequences. Clonotypes were aligned to IMGT TRBV, TRBD and TRBJ reference segments using MiTCR v1.1. Only V-J combinations with frequency above 0.0001, covering about 99% of repertoires, were analysed. The TCS score was defined as F50 (clonal expansion) divided by E x V (chaos), with BLOSUM62-based TCRdist calculated between CDR3 peptides within each V-J. Welch's t-statistics and random forest reduced fewer than 550 V-J features to 10 to 15, which were used in a naive Bayes classifier (R e1071). TCRdb trimmed public reads at Q25 via fastp, called clones via MiXCR and kept in-frame beta chains. Rows with one shared CDR3 protein collapse into an entry with the most common genes and DNA. These V and J calls originate from TCRdb's pipeline instead of the authors' own analysis. The sample data list around 340,000 distinct CDR3 sequences, and around a sixth of these were observed just once. The top ten clones comprise 45% to 55% of the sample.

Graves' hyperthyroidism was defined as stable when no progression to ophthalmopathy occurred over 18 months of follow-up. Hyperthyroidism patients were newly diagnosed, had a disease duration of under 2 months, and were aged 18 to 65 years. The study excluded patients with uncontrolled infections, other autoimmune diseases, pregnancy or lactation. Diagnoses were established on the basis of clinical symptoms, serum thyroxine and TRAb, thyroid ultrasound, and orbital computed tomography. PBMCs were separated from about 10 ml of fresh peripheral blood using Ficoll-Paque density gradient centrifugation. Trizol reagent was used to extract total RNA, and RNA quality was then checked on an Agilent 2100 Bioanalyzer.

The sequenced material came from blood. This sequence was found in a woman aged 45-59 years with Graves' hyperthyroidism. The chain is assembled from TRBV15 and TRBJ2-7, with the D call tentatively TRBD1 or TRBD2, each fitting 5 bases. This receptor carries the CDR3 CATSRDWGSYEQYF. The nucleotide sequence is given as TGTGCCACCAGCAGAGATTGGGGGTCCTACGAGCAGTACTTC. When the CDR3 is completed using the reference TRBV15 and TRBJ2-7 genes on either side, the full variable domain is DAMVIQNPRYQVTQFGKPVTLSCSQTLNHNVMYWYQQKSSQAPKLLFHYYDKDFNNEADTPDNFQSRRPNTSFCFLDIRSPGLGDTAMYLCATSRDWGSYEQYFGPGTRLTVT.